This T cell receptor (beta chain) was identified during a study of blood T cell repertoires in COVID-19. In the study overall: From the United States, Italy and Spain came samples of acute and convalescent COVID-19.

Germline trimming cut 4 bases from V and 8 bases from J; bases unmatched to any gene: 10. In germline, CDR1 is SEHNR, CDR2 FQNEAQ (reference sequence). The CDR3 loop spans 16 amino acids. Assay: immunoSEQ multiplex PCR; the TCRdb copy retains only in-frame clones and omits some. The top ten hold roughly 4.5% of the sample, which has 150,000 or so clones, 80% to 95% seen once. This chain links TRBV7-9 with TRBJ2-1; 11 bases map to TRBD2. The material sequenced was peripheral blood. The sequence was collected from a woman in her forties or fifties with acute or convalescent COVID-19. This CDR3 is CASSSLLSGGADEQFF. The CDR3 region has the DNA TGTGCCAGCAGCTCCCTACTTAGCGGGGGGGCGGATGAGCAGTTCTTC.